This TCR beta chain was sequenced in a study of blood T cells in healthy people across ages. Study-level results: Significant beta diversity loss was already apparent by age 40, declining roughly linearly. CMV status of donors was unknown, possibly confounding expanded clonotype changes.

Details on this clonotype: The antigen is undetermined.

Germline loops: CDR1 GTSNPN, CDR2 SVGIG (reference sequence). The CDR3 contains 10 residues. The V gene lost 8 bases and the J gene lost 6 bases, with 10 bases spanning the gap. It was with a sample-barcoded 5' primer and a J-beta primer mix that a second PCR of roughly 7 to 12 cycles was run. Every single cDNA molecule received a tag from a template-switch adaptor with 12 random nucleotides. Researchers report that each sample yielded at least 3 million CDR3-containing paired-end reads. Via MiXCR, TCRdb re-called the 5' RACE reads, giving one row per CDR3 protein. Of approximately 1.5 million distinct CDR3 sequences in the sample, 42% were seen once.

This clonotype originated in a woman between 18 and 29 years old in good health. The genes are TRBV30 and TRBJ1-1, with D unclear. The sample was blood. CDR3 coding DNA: TGTGCCGGGCTAAGGGCTGAAGCTTTCTTT. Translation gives CAGLRAEAFF.